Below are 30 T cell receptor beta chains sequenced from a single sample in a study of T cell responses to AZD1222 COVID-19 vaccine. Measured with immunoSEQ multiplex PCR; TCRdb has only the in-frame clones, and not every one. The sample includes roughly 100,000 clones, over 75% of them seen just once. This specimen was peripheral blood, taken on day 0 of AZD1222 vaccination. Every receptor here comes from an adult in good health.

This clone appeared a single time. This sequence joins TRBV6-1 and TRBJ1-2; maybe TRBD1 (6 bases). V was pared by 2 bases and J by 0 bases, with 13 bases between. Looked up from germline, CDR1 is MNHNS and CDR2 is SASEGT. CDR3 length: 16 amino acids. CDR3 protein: CASSESRQATNYGYTF. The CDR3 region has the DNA TGTGCCAGCAGTGAATCAAGACAGGCAACTAACTATGGCTACACCTTC.

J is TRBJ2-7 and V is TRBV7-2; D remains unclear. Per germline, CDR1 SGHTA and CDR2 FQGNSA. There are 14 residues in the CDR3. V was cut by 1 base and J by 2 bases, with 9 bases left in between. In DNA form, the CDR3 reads TGTGCCAGCAGCTTAGGGGCTAATGCCTACGAGCAGTACTTC. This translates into CASSLGANAYEQYF.

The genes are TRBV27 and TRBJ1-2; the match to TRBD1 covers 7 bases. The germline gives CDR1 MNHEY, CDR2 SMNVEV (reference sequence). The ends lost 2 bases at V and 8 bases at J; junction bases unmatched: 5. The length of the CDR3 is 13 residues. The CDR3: CASSLHRGLGYTF. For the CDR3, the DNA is TGTGCCAGCAGTTTACACAGGGGTCTCGGCTACACCTTC.

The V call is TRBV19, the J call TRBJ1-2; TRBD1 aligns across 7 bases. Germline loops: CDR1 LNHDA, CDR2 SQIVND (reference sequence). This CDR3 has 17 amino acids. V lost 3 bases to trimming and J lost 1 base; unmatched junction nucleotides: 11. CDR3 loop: CASSIRQGSPINYGYTF. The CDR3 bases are TGTGCCAGTAGTATCCGACAGGGATCCCCCATTAACTATGGCTACACCTTC.

CDR3 loop: CASSSPDRRGTQYF. In DNA, the CDR3 is TGTGCCAGCAGTTCTCCGGACAGGCGCGGGACCCAGTACTTC. The rearrangement joins TRBV6-5 to TRBJ2-5, with 7 bases that match TRBD1. CDR1 MNHEY and CDR2 SVGAGI come from the germline V gene. V lost 4 bases, J lost 7 bases, and 9 bases stayed unmatched. This CDR3 contains 14 residues.

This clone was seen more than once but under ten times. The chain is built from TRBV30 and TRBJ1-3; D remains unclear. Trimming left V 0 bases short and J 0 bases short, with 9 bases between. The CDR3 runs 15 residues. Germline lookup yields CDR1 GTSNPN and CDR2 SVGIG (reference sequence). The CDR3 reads CAWSVSVTSGNTIYF. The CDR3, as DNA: TGTGCCTGGAGTGTATCTGTGACCTCTGGAAACACCATATATTTT. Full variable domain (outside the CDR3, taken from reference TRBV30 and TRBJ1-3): SQTIHQWPATLVQPVGSPLSLECTVEGTSNPNLYWYRQAAGRGLQLLFYSVGIGQISSEVPQNLSASRPQDRQFILSSKKLLLSDSGFYLCAWSVSVTSGNTIYFGEGSWLTVV.

The CDR3 DNA reads TGTGCCAGCAGACGCCAGGGATATAGCTATGGCTACACCTTC. Amino acid sequence: CASRRQGYSYGYTF. The chain uses TRBV28 and TRBJ1-2; D perhaps matches TRBD1 (5 bases). The CDR3 consists of 14 residues. Trimming removed 6 bases at V and 4 bases at J, with 15 bases between. CDR1 is MDHEN, CDR2 SYDVKM, per germline.

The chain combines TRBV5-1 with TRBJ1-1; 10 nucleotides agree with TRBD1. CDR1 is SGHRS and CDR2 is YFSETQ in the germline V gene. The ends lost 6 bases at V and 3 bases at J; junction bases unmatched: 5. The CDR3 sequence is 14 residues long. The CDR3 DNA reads TGCGCCAGCACGACAGGGGGCGTTGACACTGAAGCTTTCTTT. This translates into CASTTGGVDTEAFF.

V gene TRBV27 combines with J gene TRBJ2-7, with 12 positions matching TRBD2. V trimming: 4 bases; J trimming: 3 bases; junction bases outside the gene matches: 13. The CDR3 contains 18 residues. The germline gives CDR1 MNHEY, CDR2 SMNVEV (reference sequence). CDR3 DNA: TGTGCCAGCAGTTCTAGCGGGAGGGGGCGCCTCTTGGGCTACGAGCAGTACTTC. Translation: CASSSSGRGRLLGYEQYF.

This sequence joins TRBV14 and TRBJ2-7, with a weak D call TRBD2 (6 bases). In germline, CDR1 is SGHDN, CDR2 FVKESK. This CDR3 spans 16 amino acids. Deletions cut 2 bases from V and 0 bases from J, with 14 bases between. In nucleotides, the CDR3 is TGTGCCAGCAGCCAAATCGGGGCGGGGAGCTCCTACGAGCAGTACTTC. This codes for CASSQIGAGSSYEQYF.

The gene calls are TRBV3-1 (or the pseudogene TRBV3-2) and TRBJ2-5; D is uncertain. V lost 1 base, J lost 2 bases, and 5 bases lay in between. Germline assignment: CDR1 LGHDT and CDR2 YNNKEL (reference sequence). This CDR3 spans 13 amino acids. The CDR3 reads CASSQGYQETQYF. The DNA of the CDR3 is TGTGCCAGCAGCCAAGGGTATCAAGAGACCCAGTACTTC.

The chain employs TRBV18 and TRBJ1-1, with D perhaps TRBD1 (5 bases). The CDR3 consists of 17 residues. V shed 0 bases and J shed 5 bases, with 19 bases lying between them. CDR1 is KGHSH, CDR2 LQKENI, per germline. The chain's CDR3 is CASSPPNSYGTGTEAFF. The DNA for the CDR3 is TGTGCCAGCTCACCACCGAATAGCTACGGGACCGGGACTGAAGCTTTCTTT.

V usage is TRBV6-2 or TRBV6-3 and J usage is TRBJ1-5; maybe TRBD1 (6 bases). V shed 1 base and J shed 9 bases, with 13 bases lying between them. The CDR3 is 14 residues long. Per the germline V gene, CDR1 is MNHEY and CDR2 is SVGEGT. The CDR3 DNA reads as TGTGCCAGCAGTTACTTGGCGGGACAAGGGCCCCAGCATTTT. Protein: CASSYLAGQGPQHF.

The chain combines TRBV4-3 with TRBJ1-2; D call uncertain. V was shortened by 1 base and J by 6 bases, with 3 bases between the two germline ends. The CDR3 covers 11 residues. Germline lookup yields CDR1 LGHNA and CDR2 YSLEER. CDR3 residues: CASSQGNGYTF. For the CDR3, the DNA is TGCGCCAGCAGCCAAGGTAATGGCTACACCTTC.

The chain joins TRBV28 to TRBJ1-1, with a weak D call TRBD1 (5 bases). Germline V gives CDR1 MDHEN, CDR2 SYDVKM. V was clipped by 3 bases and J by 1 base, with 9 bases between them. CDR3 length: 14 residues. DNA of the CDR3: TGTGCCAGCAGTTTGATGGGGCAGAACACTGAAGCTTTCTTT. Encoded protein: CASSLMGQNTEAFF. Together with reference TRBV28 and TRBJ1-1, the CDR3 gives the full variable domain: DVKVTQSSRYLVKRTGEKVFLECVQDMDHENMFWYRQDPGLGLRLIYFSYDVKMKEKGDIPEGYSVSREKKERFSLILESASTNQTSMYLCASSLMGQNTEAFFGQGTRLTVV.

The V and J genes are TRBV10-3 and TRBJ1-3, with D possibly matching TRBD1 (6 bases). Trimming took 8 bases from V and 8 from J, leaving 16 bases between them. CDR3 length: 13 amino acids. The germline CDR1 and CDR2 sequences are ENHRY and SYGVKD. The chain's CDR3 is CAIRGGNGDTIYF. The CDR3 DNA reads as TGTGCCATCCGCGGGGGCAATGGGGACACCATATATTTT.

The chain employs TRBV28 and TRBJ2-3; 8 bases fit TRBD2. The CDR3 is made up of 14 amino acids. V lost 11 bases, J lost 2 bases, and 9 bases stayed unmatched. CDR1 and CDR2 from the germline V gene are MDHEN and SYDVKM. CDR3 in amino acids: CAAPNGRDTDTQYF. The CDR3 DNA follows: TGTGCCGCCCCCAACGGGAGGGACACAGATACGCAGTATTTT.

The CDR3 DNA follows: TGTGCCAGCACCACCCGGGGGGGGGCGCTTGGCTACACCTTC. It is translated as CASTTRGGALGYTF. V usage is TRBV6-6 and J usage is TRBJ1-2; D possibly corresponds to TRBD1 (6 bases). This CDR3 is built from 14 residues. Germline V gene lookup returns CDR1 MNHNY and CDR2 SVGAGI (reference sequence). V dropped 7 bases and J dropped 7 bases, with 19 bases sitting between them.

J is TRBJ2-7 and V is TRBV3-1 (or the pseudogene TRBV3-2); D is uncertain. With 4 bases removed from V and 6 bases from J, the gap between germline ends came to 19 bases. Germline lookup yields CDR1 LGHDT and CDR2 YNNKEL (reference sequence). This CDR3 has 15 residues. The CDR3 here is CASSREIASVGEQYF. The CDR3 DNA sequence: TGTGCCAGCAGCCGAGAAATAGCTTCTGTTGGCGAGCAGTACTTC.

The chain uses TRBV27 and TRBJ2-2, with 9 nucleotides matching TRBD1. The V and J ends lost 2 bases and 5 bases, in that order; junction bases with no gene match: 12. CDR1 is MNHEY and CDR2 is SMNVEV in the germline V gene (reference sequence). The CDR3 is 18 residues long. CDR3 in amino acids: CASSLVGQGPGMTGELFF. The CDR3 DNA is TGTGCCAGCAGTTTAGTGGGACAGGGACCAGGAATGACCGGGGAGCTGTTTTTT.

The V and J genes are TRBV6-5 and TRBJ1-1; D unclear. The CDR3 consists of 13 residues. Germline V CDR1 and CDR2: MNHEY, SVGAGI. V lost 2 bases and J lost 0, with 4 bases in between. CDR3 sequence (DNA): TGTGCCAGCAGTTACGCAGTGAACACTGAAGCTTTCTTT. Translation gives CASSYAVNTEAFF.

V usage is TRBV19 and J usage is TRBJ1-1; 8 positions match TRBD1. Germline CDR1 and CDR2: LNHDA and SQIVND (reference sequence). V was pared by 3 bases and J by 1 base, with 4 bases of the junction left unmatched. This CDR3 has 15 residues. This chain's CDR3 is CASSMLQGGNTEAFF. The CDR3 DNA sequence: TGTGCCAGTAGTATGCTACAGGGGGGGAACACTGAAGCTTTCTTT. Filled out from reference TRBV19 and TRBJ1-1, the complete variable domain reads DGGITQSPKYLFRKEGQNVTLSCEQNLNHDAMYWYRQDPGQGLRLIYYSQIVNDFQKGDIAEGYSVSREKKESFPLTVTSAQKNPTAFYLCASSMLQGGNTEAFFGQGTRLTVV.

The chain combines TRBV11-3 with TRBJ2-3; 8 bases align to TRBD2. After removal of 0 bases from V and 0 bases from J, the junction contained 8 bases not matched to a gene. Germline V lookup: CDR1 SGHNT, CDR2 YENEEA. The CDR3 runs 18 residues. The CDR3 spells CASSLDPTRGVSTDTQYF. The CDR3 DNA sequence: TGTGCCAGCAGCTTAGACCCGACGCGGGGGGTTAGCACAGATACGCAGTATTTT.

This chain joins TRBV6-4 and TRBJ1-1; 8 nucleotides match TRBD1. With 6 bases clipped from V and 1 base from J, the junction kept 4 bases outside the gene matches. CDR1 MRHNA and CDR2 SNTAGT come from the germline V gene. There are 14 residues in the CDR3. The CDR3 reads CASRGGTGNTEAFF. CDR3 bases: TGTGCCAGCAGGGGTGGGACAGGGAACACTGAAGCTTTCTTT.

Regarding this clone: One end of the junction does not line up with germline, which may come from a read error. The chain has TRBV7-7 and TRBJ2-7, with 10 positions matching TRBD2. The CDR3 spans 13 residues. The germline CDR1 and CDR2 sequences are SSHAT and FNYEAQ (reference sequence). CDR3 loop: CASSASGSYEQYF. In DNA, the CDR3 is TGTGCTAGCAGTGCTAGCGGGAGCTACGAGCAGTACTTC. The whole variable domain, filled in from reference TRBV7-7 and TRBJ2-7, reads GAGVSQSPRYKVTKRGQDVTLRCDPISSHATLYWYQQALGQGPEFLTYFNYEAQPDKSGLPSDRFSAERPEGSISTLTIQRTEQRDSAMYRCASSASGSYEQYFGPGTRLTVT.

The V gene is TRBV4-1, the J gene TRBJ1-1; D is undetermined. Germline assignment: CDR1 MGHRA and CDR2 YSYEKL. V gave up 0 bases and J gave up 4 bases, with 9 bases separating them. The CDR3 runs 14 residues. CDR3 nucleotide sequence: TGCGCCAGCAGCCAAGAGGGCAGGATCACTGAAGCTTTCTTT. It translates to CASSQEGRITEAFF.

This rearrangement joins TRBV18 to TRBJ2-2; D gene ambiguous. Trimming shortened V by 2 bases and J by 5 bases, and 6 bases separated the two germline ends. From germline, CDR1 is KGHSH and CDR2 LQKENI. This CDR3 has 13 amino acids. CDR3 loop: CASSPLGTGELFF. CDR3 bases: TGTGCCAGCTCACCATTGGGGACCGGGGAGCTGTTTTTT. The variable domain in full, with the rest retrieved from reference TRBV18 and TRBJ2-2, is NAGVMQNPRHLVRRRGQEARLRCSPMKGHSHVYWYRQLPEEGLKFMVYLQKENIIDESGMPKERFSAEFPKEGPSILRIQQVVRGDSAAYFCASSPLGTGELFFGEGSRLTVL.

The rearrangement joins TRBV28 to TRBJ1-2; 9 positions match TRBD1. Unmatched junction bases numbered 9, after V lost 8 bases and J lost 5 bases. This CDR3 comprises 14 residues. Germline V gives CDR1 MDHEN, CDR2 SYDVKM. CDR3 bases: TGTGCCAGCGCCAAGGGACAGGGAAGGTATGGCTACACCTTC. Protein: CASAKGQGRYGYTF.

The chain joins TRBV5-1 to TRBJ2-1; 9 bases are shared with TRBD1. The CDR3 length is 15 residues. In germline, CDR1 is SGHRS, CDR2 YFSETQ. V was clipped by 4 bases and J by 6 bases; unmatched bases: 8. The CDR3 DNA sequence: TGCGCCAGCAGCCGAGGGACAGGGTGGGGCAATGAGCAGTTCTTC. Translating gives CASSRGTGWGNEQFF.

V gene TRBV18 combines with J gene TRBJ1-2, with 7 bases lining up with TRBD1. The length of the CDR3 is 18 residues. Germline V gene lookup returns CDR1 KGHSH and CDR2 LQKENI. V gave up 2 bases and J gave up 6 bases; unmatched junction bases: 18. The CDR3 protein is CASSPGTEPRQGRDGYTF. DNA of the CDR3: TGTGCCAGCTCACCAGGGACAGAACCCCGCCAGGGAAGAGATGGCTACACCTTC.